This TCR beta chain was recovered during a study of blood T cell repertoires in COVID-19. About the research overall: Collection of acute and convalescent COVID-19 samples took place in the United States, Italy and Spain. T cells, B-cell-depleted T cells, or PBMCs provided the cDNA or gDNA that served as material.

Germline-derived CDR1 and CDR2 are SNHLY and FYNNEI. The CDR3 has 15 residues. V lost 4 bases to trimming and J lost 6 bases, with 16 bases between them. Per the original methods: From reference gene primer amplification, estimates of nucleated cell counts were derived. Measured with immunoSEQ multiplex PCR; TCRdb has only the in-frame clones, and not every one. The DNA was the basis for D and trimming; V, J and clone size are from that table. This table holds fewer than 300,000 clones, less than 85% found once. Sequencing used peripheral blood. The chain uses TRBV2 and TRBJ1-5; no firm D call. The TCR sequence derives from a woman aged 70-85 years with active or convalescent COVID-19. The CDR3 reads CASSAQWPSGQPQHF. DNA for the CDR3: TGTGCCAGCAGTGCCCAATGGCCGAGCGGTCAGCCCCAGCATTTT.